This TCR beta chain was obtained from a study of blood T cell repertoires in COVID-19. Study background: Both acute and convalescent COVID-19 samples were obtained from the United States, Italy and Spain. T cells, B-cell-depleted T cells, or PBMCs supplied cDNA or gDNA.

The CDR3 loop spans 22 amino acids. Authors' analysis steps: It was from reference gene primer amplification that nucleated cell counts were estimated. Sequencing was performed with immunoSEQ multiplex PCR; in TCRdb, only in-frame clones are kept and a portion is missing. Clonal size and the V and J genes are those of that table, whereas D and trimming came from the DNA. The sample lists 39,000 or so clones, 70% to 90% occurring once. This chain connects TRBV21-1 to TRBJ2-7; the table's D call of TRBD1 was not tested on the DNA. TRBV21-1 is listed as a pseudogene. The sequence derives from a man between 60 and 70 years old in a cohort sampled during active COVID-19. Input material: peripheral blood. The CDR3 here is CASSKKSDPRAPTGTGVDEQYF. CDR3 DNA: TGTGCCAGCAGCAAAAAAAGCGACCCGCGGGCCCCGACCGGGACAGGGGTCGACGAGCAGTACTTC.